This T cell receptor beta chain appears in the sequencing data of a study of T cell repertoires in cytomegalovirus infection. Overall study: CMV epitopes that were recently identified and HLA-C-restricted were used alongside well-studied HLA-B-restricted ones. Matching HLA type and CMV infection were both indicated by public TCR beta signatures.

TCRdb reprocessed the reads with MiXCR, giving one entry per CDR3 protein. The sample lists about 310,000 distinct CDR3 sequences; about 25% were seen once. Germline CDR1 and CDR2: MNHNS and SASEGT. This CDR3 spans 14 amino acids. Trimming took 2 bases from V and 2 from J, leaving 8 bases between them. Findings and limits, study-wide: Using cumulative public TCR beta family frequency, the authors identified those who carried CMV together with the relevant HLA. In two of eight donors, the top clonotype was HLA-C-restricted CMV-specific.

A remark on this clonotype: The antigen remains undetermined.

The genes are TRBV6-1 and TRBJ2-3, with D unresolved. The sequence was collected from a human donor in good health (CMV status not recorded). Some clones in this sample may be carry-over from other donors' samples. The material was cultured PBMCs, obtained from culture after CMV antigen stimulation. The CDR3, as DNA: TGTGCCAGCAGTGAACTACTTCCCACAGATACGCAGTATTTT. This codes for CASSELLPTDTQYF.